The source of this T cell receptor (beta chain) is a study of early T cells in non-severe SARS-CoV-2 infection. Only a few counts were recorded for this clonotype. TCRdb ran MiXCR on the 5' RACE reads and lists one entry per CDR3 protein. The repertoire holds 55,000 to 70,000 distinct CDR3 sequences, approximately 12% seen once, with roughly 1.2% in the top ten. CDR3 length: 12 residues. Germline loops: CDR1 SGHAT, CDR2 FQNNGV. The germline V and J ends were trimmed by 4 bases and 6 bases, with 10 bases remaining between them. Sequenced material: whole blood, taken at baseline. V usage is TRBV11-2 and J usage is TRBJ2-7; possible D gene TRBD1, 6 bases. The origin of this receptor is an adult who was a healthcare worker with PCR-confirmed SARS-CoV-2 infection or an uninfected control (not recorded which). The donor label of this sample is uncertain. The CDR3 DNA reads TGTGCCAGCAGCTACAGGGTTGGCGAGCAGTACGTC. It translates to CASSYRVGEQYV.